These 2 T cell receptor beta chains were sequenced from one sample in a study of identical twins. TCRdb reprocessed the 5' RACE reads via MiXCR and lists one record per CDR3 protein. This sample yields fewer than 800,000 distinct CDR3 sequences, of which about 7.1% are seen a single time; roughly 1.6% belongs to the top ten. In addition, the sample was reused for a study of yellow fever vaccine responses in identical twins.

Sample: PBMCs. These receptors all come from a woman between 18 and 29 years old in good health.

This clonotype was observed at least ten times. This sequence joins TRBV12-5 and TRBJ1-1; TRBD1 is a possible D gene (6 bases). The CDR3 is made up of 13 amino acids. Germline V gene data show CDR1 as LGHNT and CDR2 as FRNRAP. V dropped 7 bases and J dropped 4 bases, with 13 bases sitting between them. CDR3 coding DNA: TGTGCTAGTGCCCTTCCGGACAGCACTGAAGCTTTCTTT. Its translation: CASALPDSTEAFF.

This clonotype appeared a few times. The chain joins TRBV20-1 to TRBJ1-2; D not certain. In germline, CDR1 is DFQATT, CDR2 SNEGSKA (reference sequence). The V end was cut by 0 bases, the J end by 3 bases, with 5 bases between. The CDR3 is 12 residues long. The CDR3 loop reads CSARDQDYGYTF. In nucleotides, the CDR3 is TGCAGTGCTAGAGATCAGGACTATGGCTACACCTTC.